This T cell receptor (beta chain) was observed in a study of identical twins. General study results and limits: Within twin pairs, the out-of-frame alpha sequences they shared showed excess low generation probability. Out-of-frame beta sequences exhibited a weaker degree of excess twin sharing. With monozygotic twins, out-of-frame TCR alpha sharing exceeded what models estimated.

This clonotype was picked up a small number of times. Its antigen is unknown. TCRdb fed the 5' RACE reads into MiXCR, producing one record per CDR3 protein. The sample includes roughly 1.6 million distinct CDR3 sequences, around 29% seen only once; the top ten take roughly 0.3%. Germline V gene data show CDR1 as PRHDT and CDR2 as FYEKMQ (reference sequence). V was pared by 5 bases and J by 5 bases, with 8 bases of the junction left unmatched. The CDR3 is 14 residues long. This chain joins TRBV13 and TRBJ1-1, with 7 bases lining up with TRBD1. The sequence derives from a newborn girl in good health. The sample consisted of cord blood. CDR3 nucleotide sequence: TGTGCCAGCAGCATCCTGACAGGGAAGACTGAAGCTTTCTTT. Translated: CASSILTGKTEAFF.